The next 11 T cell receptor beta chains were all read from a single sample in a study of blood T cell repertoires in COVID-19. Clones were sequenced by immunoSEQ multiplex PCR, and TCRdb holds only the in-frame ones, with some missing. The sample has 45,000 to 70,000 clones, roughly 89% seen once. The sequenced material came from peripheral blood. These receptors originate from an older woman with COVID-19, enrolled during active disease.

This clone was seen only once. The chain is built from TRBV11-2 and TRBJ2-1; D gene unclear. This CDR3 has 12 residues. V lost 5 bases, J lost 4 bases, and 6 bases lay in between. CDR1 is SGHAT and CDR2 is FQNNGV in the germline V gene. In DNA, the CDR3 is TGTGCCAGCAGCCCAACTTACAATGAGCAGTTCTTC. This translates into CASSPTYNEQFF.

The chain's CDR3 is CSVEDPRLAGVGDTQYF. The DNA of the CDR3 is TGCAGCGTTGAAGATCCCCGCCTAGCGGGAGTTGGAGATACGCAGTATTTT. This chain uses TRBV29-1 with TRBJ2-3, with 10 bases identical to TRBD2. Germline assignment: CDR1 SQVTM and CDR2 ANQGSEA. Trimming cost V 0 bases and J 5 bases; bases outside gene matches: 11. The CDR3 covers 17 residues.

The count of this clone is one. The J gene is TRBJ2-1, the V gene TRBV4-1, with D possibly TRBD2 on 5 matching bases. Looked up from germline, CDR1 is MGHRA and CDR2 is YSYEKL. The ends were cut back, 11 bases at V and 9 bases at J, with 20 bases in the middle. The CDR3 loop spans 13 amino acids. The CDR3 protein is CAASRESAGEQFF. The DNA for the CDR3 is TGCGCCGCTAGCCGGGAAAGTGCGGGTGAGCAGTTCTTC.

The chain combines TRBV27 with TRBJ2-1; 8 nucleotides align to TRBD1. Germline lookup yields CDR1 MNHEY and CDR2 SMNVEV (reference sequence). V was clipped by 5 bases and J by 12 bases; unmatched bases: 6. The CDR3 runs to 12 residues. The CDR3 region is CASSRTGFGQFF. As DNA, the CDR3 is TGTGCCAGCAGTCGGACAGGGTTCGGGCAGTTCTTC.

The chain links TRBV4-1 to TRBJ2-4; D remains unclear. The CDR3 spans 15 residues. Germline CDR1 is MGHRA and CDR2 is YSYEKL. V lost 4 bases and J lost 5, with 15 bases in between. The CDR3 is CASSLIVADQNIQYF. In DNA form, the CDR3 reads TGCGCCAGCAGCCTAATAGTAGCCGATCAAAACATTCAGTACTTC.

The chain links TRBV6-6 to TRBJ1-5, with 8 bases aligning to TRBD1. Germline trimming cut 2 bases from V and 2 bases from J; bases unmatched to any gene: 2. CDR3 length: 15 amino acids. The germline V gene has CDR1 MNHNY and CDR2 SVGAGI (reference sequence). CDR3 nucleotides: TGTGCCAGCAGTTACCTGACAGGGGGCAATCAGCCCCAGCATTTT. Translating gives CASSYLTGGNQPQHF.

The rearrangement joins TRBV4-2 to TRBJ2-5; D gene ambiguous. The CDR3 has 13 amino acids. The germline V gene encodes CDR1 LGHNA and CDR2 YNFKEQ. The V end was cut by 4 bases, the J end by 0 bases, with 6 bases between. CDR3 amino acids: CASSRDDQETQYF. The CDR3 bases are TGTGCCAGCAGCCGAGACGACCAAGAGACCCAGTACTTC.

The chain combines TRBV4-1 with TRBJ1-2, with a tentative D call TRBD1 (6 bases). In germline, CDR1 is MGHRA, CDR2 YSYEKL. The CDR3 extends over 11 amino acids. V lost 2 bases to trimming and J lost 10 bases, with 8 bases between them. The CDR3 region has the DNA TGCGCCAGCAGCCAAAGGACAGCCTACACCTTC. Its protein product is CASSQRTAYTF.

The CDR3 region is CASSSVWGQGFEEQYF. DNA of the CDR3: TGTGCCAGTAGTTCGGTGTGGGGACAGGGGTTTGAAGAGCAGTACTTC. V usage is TRBV19 and J usage is TRBJ2-7, with 10 positions matching TRBD1. V lost 5 bases to trimming and J lost 7 bases; unmatched junction nucleotides: 14. The CDR3 spans 16 residues. The germline gives CDR1 LNHDA, CDR2 SQIVND (reference sequence).

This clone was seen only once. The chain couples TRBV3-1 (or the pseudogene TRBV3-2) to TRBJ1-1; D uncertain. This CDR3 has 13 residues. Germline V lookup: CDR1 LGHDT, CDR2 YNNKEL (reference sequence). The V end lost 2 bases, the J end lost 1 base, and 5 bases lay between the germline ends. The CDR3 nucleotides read TGTGCCAGCAGCCAAACAGAGAACACTGAAGCTTTCTTT. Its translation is CASSQTENTEAFF.

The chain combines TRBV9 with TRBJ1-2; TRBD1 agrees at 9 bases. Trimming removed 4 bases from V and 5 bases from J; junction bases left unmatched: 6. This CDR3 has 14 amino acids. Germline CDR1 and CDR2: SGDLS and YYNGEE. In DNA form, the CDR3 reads TGTGCCAGCAGCAGAGCCGGGACAGGGTATGGCTACACCTTC. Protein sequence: CASSRAGTGYGYTF.